One and the same sample provided the 14 T cell receptor beta chains below, sequenced in a study of glioma-infiltrating T cells. TCR alpha and beta CDR3 regions were amplified from RNA using iRepertoire nested multiplex PCR. In TCRdb, the multiplex PCR reads were re-called with MiXCR into one record per CDR3 protein. In the table there are approximately 120,000 distinct CDR3 sequences, 23% of which are singletons. Sequenced sample: glioma tissue, nonneoplastic brain tissue, or PBMCs (not recorded which). These receptors came from a human donor with low-grade glioma or glioblastoma, undergoing nonglioma brain surgery, or in good health (not recorded which).

This chain uses TRBV10-2 with TRBJ2-5; tentatively, D is TRBD1 or TRBD2 (5 bases each). The germline CDR1 and CDR2 sequences are WSHSY and SAAADI. This CDR3 has 13 amino acids. V lost 8 bases and J lost 2, with 12 bases in between. For the CDR3, the DNA is TGCGCCAGCGTACCGAGGGGTCAAGAGACCCAGTACTTC. Translating it yields CASVPRGQETQYF.

This clonotype turned up a few times. The V gene is TRBV18, the J gene TRBJ1-1; no reliable D call. Germline CDR1 and CDR2: KGHSH and LQKENI. Trimming stripped 2 bases from V and 1 base from J, with 11 bases between. The CDR3 extends over 15 amino acids. This chain's CDR3 is CASSPDEAPNTEAFF. CDR3 bases: TGTGCCAGCTCACCAGACGAGGCACCGAACACTGAAGCTTTCTTT.

This clonotype has at least ten counts. The CDR3 DNA follows: TGTGCCAGCAGCGAGGATAGCGGGTACCACAATGAGCAGTTCTTC. As protein: CASSEDSGYHNEQFF. The chain couples TRBV11-1 to TRBJ2-1, with 7 bases identical to TRBD2. The CDR3 has 15 residues. Trimming removed 5 bases from V and 5 bases from J; junction bases left unmatched: 9. CDR1 is SGHAT, CDR2 FQDESV, per germline (reference sequence).

This clonotype was counted ten times or more. The rearrangement links TRBV6-1 to TRBJ2-5, with D perhaps matching TRBD1 or TRBD2 (5 bases each). Trimming removed 5 bases from V and 3 bases from J, with 16 bases in between. CDR3 length equals 15 residues. The germline gives CDR1 MNHNS, CDR2 SASEGT. CDR3 in amino acids: CASSPEGRAEETQYF. CDR3 coding DNA: TGTGCCAGCAGTCCCGAGGGGCGCGCTGAAGAGACCCAGTACTTC.

V and J are TRBV25-1 and TRBJ1-5, with D hard to call. From germline, CDR1 is MGHDK and CDR2 SYGVNS. The ends were cut back, 5 bases at V and 0 bases at J, with 8 bases in the middle. This CDR3 spans 14 amino acids. The CDR3 DNA is TGTGCCAGCAGTAAGTATGATAGCAATCAGCCCCAGCATTTT. Amino acid sequence: CASSKYDSNQPQHF.

This clonotype was recorded at least ten times. The rearrangement joins TRBV28 to TRBJ1-1; D remains unclear. The germline V gene encodes CDR1 MDHEN and CDR2 SYDVKM. V was trimmed by 2 bases and J by 4 bases, leaving 5 bases between them. CDR3 length: 12 residues. CDR3 residues: CASSLPPTEAFF. CDR3 nucleotide sequence: TGTGCCAGCAGTTTACCGCCCACTGAAGCTTTCTTT.

V is TRBV19 and J is TRBJ2-7; TRBD2 agrees at 11 bases. This CDR3 has 15 residues. Germline loops: CDR1 LNHDA, CDR2 SQIVND (reference sequence). The V and J ends lost 0 bases and 4 bases, in that order; junction bases with no gene match: 2. The DNA of the CDR3 is TGTGCCAGTAGTATAGAAACTAGCGGGAGTTACGAGCAGTACTTC. As protein: CASSIETSGSYEQYF.

The sample holds many counts of this clonotype. The chain joins TRBV20-1 to TRBJ2-1; D is ambiguous. The CDR3 sequence is 13 residues long. Germline V gene lookup returns CDR1 DFQATT and CDR2 SNEGSKA (reference sequence). Trimming removed 6 bases from V and 5 bases from J, with 14 bases in between. The CDR3, as DNA: TGCAGTGCCCGGATCCGACCCAACAATGAGCAGTTCTTC. Its protein product is CSARIRPNNEQFF.

In this sample, this clonotype turned up a few times. A much larger clone differs by one base, so this may be a read error. The rearrangement links TRBV20-1 to TRBJ1-1; 8 bases agree with TRBD1. Germline assignment: CDR1 DFQATT and CDR2 SNEGSKA (reference sequence). This CDR3 comprises 14 residues. Trimming at V came to 4 bases and at J to 4 bases, leaving 8 bases not matched to a gene. CDR3 region: CSAIWTGMSTEAFF. CDR3 in DNA: TGCAGTGCTATCTGGACAGGGATGAGCACTGAAGCTTTCTTT.

On this clonotype: A single base separates this from a much larger clone, so it may be a read error. V gene TRBV7-2 combines with J gene TRBJ2-7; tentative D call: TRBD1 (6 bases). CDR3 length: 15 residues. V was clipped by 0 bases and J by 5 bases, with 14 bases between them. Germline loops: CDR1 SGHTA, CDR2 FQGNSA. The CDR3 DNA follows: TGTGCCAGCAGCTTAGCCGGACAGTGGGCTGACGAGCAGTACTTC. Its translation: CASSLAGQWADEQYF.

This clonotype was seen at least ten times. This chain uses TRBV7-6 with TRBJ2-5; D perhaps matches TRBD2 (6 bases). The CDR3 consists of 16 residues. V shed 7 bases and J shed 4 bases, with 22 bases lying between them. Germline-derived CDR1 and CDR2 are SGHVS and FNYEAQ. Here the CDR3 DNA reads TGTGCCAGCAAACTTAGTTCCCAGTACGGGGGAGAGACCCAGTACTTC. This translates into CASKLSSQYGGETQYF.

This clonotype has ten or more counts. J is TRBJ2-1 and V is TRBV7-6; no definite D call. V was cut by 5 bases and J by 7 bases, with 18 bases left in between. Germline V gene lookup returns CDR1 SGHVS and CDR2 FNYEAQ. The length of the CDR3 is 15 residues. The DNA of the CDR3 is TGTGCCAGCAGCCCATACATACGAGATGGGAATGAGCAGTTCTTC. Translated: CASSPYIRDGNEQFF.

This clonotype was counted a few times. This chain links TRBV5-4 with TRBJ2-3; 7 bases are a match to TRBD2. The CDR3 covers 16 residues. With 4 bases clipped from V and 4 bases from J, the junction kept 12 bases outside the gene matches. The germline gives CDR1 SGHNT, CDR2 YYREEE (reference sequence). In nucleotides, the CDR3 is TGTGCCAGCAGCCCCCCGCGGGGGAATTTAGCAGATACGCAGTATTTT. Protein: CASSPPRGNLADTQYF.

This clonotype has only one observation. Compared with germline, one end of the junction differs, possibly owing to a read error. The chain has TRBV9 and TRBJ2-5; D remains unclear. CDR1 is SGDLS and CDR2 is YYNGEE in the germline V gene. This CDR3 is built from 13 residues. The CDR3 protein is CASNRQPQENQYF. The CDR3 DNA is TGTGCCAGCAACCGGCAGCCTCAAGAGAACCAGTACTTC.